This T cell receptor beta chain originates from a study of OX40 agonist ivuxolimab in advanced cancers. Study as a whole: Ivuxolimab is an agonistic anti-OX40 (CD134) antibody, and patients were treated with it. Patients were roughly 83% male with ages about 23 to 90, mean roughly 64.

Study-wide results and caveats: Both blood CD4+ and CD8+ T cells showed clonal growth by week 6 at 0.1 to 3.0 mg/kg.

The V and J ends lost 5 bases and 3 bases respectively, with 17 bases between them. The germline gives CDR1 PRHDT, CDR2 FYEKMQ (reference sequence). This CDR3 is 15 amino acids long. Data came from immunoSEQ multiplex PCR; TCRdb stores just in-frame clones and leaves some out. The sample lists around 40,000 clones; around 80% were seen once. Regarding this clone: What it binds is unknown.

This clonotype was obtained from an adult with an advanced solid tumor such as melanoma, head and neck, liver or kidney cancer. This chain connects TRBV13 to TRBJ2-7; D tentatively fits TRBD1 or TRBD2 (6 bases each). The sample in question was CD4+ or CD8+ T cells sorted from blood, obtained in a trial of the OX40 agonist ivuxolimab. The CDR3 DNA sequence: TGTGCCAGCAGCGTCCGGGGGATGACAGGCTACGAGCAGTACTTC. Amino acid sequence: CASSVRGMTGYEQYF.